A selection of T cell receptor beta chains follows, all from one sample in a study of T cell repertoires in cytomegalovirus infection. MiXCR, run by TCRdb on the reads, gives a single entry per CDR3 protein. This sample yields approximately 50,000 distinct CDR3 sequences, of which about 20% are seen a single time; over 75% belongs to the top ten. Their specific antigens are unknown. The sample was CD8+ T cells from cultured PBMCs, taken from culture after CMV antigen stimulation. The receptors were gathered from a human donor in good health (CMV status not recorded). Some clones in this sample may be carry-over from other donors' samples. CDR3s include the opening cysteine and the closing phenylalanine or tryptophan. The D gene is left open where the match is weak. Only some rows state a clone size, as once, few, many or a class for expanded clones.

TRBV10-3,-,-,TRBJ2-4,TGTGCCATCAGTGACAGTGACTCCGGAGCCAAAAACATTCAGTACTTC,CAISDSDSGAKNIQYF
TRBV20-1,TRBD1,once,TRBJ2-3,TGCAGTGCTCGCTCTAAAGGACAGGGGGCTAGAAATACGCAGTATTTT,CSARSKGQGARNTQYF
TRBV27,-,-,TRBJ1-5,TGTGCCAGCAGCTCGGACGGAGGTCAGCCCCAGCATTTT,CASSSDGGQPQHF
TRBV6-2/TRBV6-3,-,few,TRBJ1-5,TGTGCCAGCAGTTACTCGACAGGTAATAACAATCAGCCCCAGCATTTT,CASSYSTGNNNQPQHF
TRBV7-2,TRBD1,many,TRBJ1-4,TGTGCCAGCAGCTGGGGGACAGCAACTAATGAAAAACTGTTTTTT,CASSWGTATNEKLFF
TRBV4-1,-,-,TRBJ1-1,TGCGCCAGCAGCCAGACGGACCAGTCGCACACTGAAGCTTTCTTT,CASSQTDQSHTEAFF
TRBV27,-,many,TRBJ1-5,TGTGCCAGCAGTTTAACGGGAGTTAATCAGCCCCAGCATTTT,CASSLTGVNQPQHF
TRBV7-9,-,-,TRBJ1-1,TGTGCCAGCAGCTTCCGCAGGGAAATGGCTGAAGCTTTCTTT,CASSFRREMAEAFF
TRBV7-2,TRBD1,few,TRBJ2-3,TGTGCCAGCAGCTTCCGGGACAGGGTGGGCGCAGATACGCAGTATTTT,CASSFRDRVGADTQYF
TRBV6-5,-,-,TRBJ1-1,TGTGCCAGCAGTTACTCAGGAGGGAATGAAGCTTTCTTT,CASSYSGGNEAFF
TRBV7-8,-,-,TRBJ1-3,TGTGCCAGCAGCTTATACGGTCAAGGGGCTGGAAACACCATATATTTT,CASSLYGQGAGNTIYF
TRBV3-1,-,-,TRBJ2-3,TGTGCCAGCAGCCCGGGTCAACCGGATACGCAGTATTTT,CASSPGQPDTQYF
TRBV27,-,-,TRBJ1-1,TGTGCCAGCACCACTGGGTTAATGAACACTGAAGCTTTCTTT,CASTTGLMNTEAFF
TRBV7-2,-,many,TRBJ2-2,TGTGCCAGCAGCTTAGACACGAACACCGGGGAGCTGTTTTTT,CASSLDTNTGELFF
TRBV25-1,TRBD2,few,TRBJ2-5,TGTGCCAGCAGTTCCCCCCCTCGACTAGCGGGGGGGCTAATGAGCCAAGAGACCCAGTACTTC,CASSSPPRLAGGLMSQETQYF
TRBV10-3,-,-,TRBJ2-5,TGTGCCATCAGTGAGGATTCTGGCGGGGACATTCAAGAGACCCAGTACTTC,CAISEDSGGDIQETQYF
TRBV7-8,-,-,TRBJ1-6,TGTGCCAGCAGTGCGTGGCAGGATAATTCACCCCTCCACTTT,CASSAWQDNSPLHF
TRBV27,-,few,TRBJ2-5,TGTGCCAGCAGTTTATCCCTAACGACCACTGAGACCCAGTACTTC,CASSLSLTTTETQYF
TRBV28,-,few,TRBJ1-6,TGTGCCAGCAGGCGGGTCACCAGCTCCTATAATTCACCCCTCCACTTT,CASRRVTSSYNSPLHF
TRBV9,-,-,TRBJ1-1,TGTGCCAGCAGCGTAGGGAACGTGGCACGGACTGAAGCTTTCTTT,CASSVGNVARTEAFF
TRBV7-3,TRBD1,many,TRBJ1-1,TGTGCCAGCAGCCGTGGACAGGGGAGAGGTGAAGCTTTCTTT,CASSRGQGRGEAFF
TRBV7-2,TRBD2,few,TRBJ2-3,TGTGCCAGCAGCCCGACTAGCGGGGAAGGAGATACGCAGTATTTT,CASSPTSGEGDTQYF
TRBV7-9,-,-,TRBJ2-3,TGTGCCAGCAGCGATACTAGCTCAGATACGCAGTATTTT,CASSDTSSDTQYF
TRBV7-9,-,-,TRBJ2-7,TGTGCCAGCAGCCCCCGAACGCGATACGAGCAGTACTTC,CASSPRTRYEQYF
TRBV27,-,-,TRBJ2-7,TGTGCCAGCAGTAATAGACTAGACGCCTACGAGCAGTACTTC,CASSNRLDAYEQYF
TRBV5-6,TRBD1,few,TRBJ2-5,TGTGCCAGCAGCTTGGGACAGGGGGCTTCGACCCAGTACTTC,CASSLGQGASTQYF
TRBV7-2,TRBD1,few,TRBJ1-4,TGTGCCAGCAGACGGGACAGGGGACGTGAAAAACTGTTTTTT,CASRRDRGREKLFF
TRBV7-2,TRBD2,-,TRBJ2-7,TGTGCCAGCACCTACGCGGGGGTTAACTACGAGCAGTACTTC,CASTYAGVNYEQYF
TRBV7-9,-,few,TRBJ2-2,TGTGCCAGCAGCGTCCCAGGGGAGAGGAACGCCGGGGAGCTGTTTTTT,CASSVPGERNAGELFF
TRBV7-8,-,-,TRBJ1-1,TGTGCCAGCAGCCCCGGAGGGGGGCAGAACACTGAAGCTTTCTTT,CASSPGGGQNTEAFF
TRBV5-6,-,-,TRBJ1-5,TGTGCCAGCGGTAGGGGCGGTCAGCCCCAGCATTTT,CASGRGGQPQHF
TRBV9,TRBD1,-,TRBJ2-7,TGTGCCAGCAGCCCCTCGACAGGGGACCACGAGCAGTACTTC,CASSPSTGDHEQYF